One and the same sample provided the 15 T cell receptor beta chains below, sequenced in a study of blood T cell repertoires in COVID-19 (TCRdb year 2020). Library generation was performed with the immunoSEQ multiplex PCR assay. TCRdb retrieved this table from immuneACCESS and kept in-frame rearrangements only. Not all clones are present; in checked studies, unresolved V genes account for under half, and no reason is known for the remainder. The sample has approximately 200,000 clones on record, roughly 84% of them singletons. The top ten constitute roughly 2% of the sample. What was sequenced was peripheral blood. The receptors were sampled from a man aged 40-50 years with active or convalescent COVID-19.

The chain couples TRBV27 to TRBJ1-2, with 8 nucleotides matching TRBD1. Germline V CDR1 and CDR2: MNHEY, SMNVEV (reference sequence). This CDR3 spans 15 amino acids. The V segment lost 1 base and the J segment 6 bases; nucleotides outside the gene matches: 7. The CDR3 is CASSLYAGGGDGYTF. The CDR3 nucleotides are TGTGCCAGCAGTTTATACGCAGGGGGCGGCGATGGCTACACCTTC.

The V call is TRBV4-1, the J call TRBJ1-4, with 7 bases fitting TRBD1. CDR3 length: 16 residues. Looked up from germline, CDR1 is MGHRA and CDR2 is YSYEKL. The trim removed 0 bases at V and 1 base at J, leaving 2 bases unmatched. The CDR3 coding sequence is TGCGCCAGCAGCCAAGATAGGACAGGAACTAATGAAAAACTGTTTTTT. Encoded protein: CASSQDRTGTNEKLFF.

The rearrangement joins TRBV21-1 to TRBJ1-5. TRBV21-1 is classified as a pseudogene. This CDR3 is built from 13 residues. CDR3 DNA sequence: TGTGCCAGCAGCAGGCGGGGGAGTCAGCCCCAGCATTTT. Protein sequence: CASSRRGSQPQHF.

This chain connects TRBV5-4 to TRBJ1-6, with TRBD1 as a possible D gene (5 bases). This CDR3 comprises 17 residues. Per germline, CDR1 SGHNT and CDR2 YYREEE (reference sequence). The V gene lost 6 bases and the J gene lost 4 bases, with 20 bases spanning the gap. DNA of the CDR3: TGTGCCAGCAATAGGGGCAGCGACGGCTCGTATAATTCACCCCTCCACTTT. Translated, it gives CASNRGSDGSYNSPLHF.

CDR3 in amino acids: CASTPSGGRNTEAFF. CDR3 nucleotide sequence: TGTGCCAGCACCCCTTCCGGGGGGAGGAACACTGAAGCTTTCTTT. V gene TRBV6-5 combines with J gene TRBJ1-1; tentative D call: TRBD1 (5 bases). V lost 7 bases and J 1 base, leaving 16 bases between the germline ends. Germline CDR1 reads MNHEY; CDR2 reads SVGAGI. CDR3 length: 15 amino acids.

The CDR3 spells CASSTHGRAAGYTF. As DNA, the CDR3 is TGTGCCAGCAGCACCCACGGCAGGGCGGCTGGCTACACCTTC. The chain employs TRBV7-9 and TRBJ1-2, with D tentatively TRBD1 (5 bases). The germline V gene has CDR1 SEHNR and CDR2 FQNEAQ (reference sequence). This CDR3 comprises 14 residues. V gave up 5 bases and J gave up 7 bases, with 17 bases separating them.

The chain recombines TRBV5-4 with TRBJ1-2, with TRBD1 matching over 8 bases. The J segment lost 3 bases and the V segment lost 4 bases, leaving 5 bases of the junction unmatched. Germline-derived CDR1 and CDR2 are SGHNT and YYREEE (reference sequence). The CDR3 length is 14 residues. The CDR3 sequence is CASSPPTGDYGYTF. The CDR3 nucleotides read TGTGCCAGCAGCCCGCCGACAGGGGACTATGGCTACACCTTC.

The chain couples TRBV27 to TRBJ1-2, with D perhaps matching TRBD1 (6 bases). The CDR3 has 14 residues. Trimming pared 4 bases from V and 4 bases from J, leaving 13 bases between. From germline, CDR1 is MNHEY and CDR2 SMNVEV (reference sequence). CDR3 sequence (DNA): TGTGCCAGCAGTTCAGGGGCTATGGGCTATGGCTACACCTTC. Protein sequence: CASSSGAMGYGYTF.

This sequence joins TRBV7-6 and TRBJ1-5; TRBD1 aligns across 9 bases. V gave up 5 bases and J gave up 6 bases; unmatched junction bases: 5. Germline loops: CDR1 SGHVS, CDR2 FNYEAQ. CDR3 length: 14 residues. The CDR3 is CASSTRTGVQPQHF. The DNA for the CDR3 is TGTGCCAGCAGCACCCGGACAGGGGTTCAGCCCCAGCATTTT. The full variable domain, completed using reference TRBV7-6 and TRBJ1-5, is GAGVSQSPRYKVTKRGQDVALRCDPISGHVSLYWYRQALGQGPEFLTYFNYEAQQDKSGLPNDRFSAERPEGSISTLTIQRTEQRDSAMYRCASSTRTGVQPQHFGDGTRLSIL.

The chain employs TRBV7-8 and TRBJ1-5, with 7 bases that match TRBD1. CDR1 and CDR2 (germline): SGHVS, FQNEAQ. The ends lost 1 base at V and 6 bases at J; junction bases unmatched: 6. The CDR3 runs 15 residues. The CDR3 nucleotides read TGTGCCAGCAGCTTAGGATGGCAGGGGGTTCAGCCCCAGCATTTT. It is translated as CASSLGWQGVQPQHF.

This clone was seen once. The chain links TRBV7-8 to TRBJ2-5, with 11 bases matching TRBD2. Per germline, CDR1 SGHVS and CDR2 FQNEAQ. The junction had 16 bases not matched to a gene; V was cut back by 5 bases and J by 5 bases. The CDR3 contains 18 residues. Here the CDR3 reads CASSPKRTSGPPWETQYF. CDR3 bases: TGTGCCAGCAGCCCGAAACGGACTAGCGGGCCTCCTTGGGAGACCCAGTACTTC.

The DNA of the CDR3 is TGTGCCAGTAGGCTACAGGGGGCGCCGAATGAAAAACTGTTTTTT. It specifies CASRLQGAPNEKLFF. The chain is built from TRBV19 and TRBJ1-4; 9 nucleotides agree with TRBD1. The V gene end was trimmed by 6 bases and the J gene end by 5 bases; junction bases not matched to a gene: 7. CDR1 LNHDA and CDR2 SQIVND come from the germline V gene (reference sequence). The length of the CDR3 is 15 residues.

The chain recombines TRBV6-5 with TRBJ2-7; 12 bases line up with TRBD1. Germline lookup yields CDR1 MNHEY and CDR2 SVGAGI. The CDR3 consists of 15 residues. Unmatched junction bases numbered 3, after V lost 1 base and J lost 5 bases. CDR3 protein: CASSYWDRGRNEQYF. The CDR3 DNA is TGTGCCAGCAGTTACTGGGACAGGGGGCGAAACGAGCAGTACTTC.

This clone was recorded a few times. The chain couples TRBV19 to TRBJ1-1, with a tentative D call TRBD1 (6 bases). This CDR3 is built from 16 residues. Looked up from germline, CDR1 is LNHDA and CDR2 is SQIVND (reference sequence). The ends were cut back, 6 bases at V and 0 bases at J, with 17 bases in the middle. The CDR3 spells CASRRGRGPLNTEAFF. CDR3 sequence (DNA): TGTGCCAGTAGAAGAGGCAGGGGCCCCTTGAACACTGAAGCTTTCTTT.

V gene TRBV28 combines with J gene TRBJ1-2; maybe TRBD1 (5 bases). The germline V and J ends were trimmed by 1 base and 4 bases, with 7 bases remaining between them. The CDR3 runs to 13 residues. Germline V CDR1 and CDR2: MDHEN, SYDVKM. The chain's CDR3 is CASSLSDSYGYTF. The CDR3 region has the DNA TGTGCCAGCAGTTTATCTGACAGCTATGGCTACACCTTC.